The text below deals with one TCR beta chain. Its cognate antigen is unknown. The sample belongs to a study of blood T cells in healthy people across ages. General study points: Both naive CD4+ cell counts and diversity were greater in long-lived donors than in aged donors.

CDR1 and CDR2 from the germline V gene are MNHNS and SASEGT. CDR3 length: 11 residues. Deletions cut 7 bases from V and 3 bases from J, with 7 bases between. A J-beta primer mix and a sample-barcoded 5' primer were used in a second PCR of roughly 7 to 12 cycles. A template-switch adaptor that had 12 random nucleotides put a tag on each cDNA molecule. MiXCR, applied by TCRdb to the 5' RACE reads, yields one record per CDR3 protein. The repertoire holds 540,000 or so distinct CDR3 sequences, with approximately 30% as singletons. This clonotype originated in a woman aged 70-85 years in good health. This chain joins TRBV6-1 and TRBJ2-7; D remains unclear. The specimen was blood. CDR3 DNA: TGTGCCAGCATTCAGAACTACGAGCAGTACTTC. Its translation: CASIQNYEQYF.